The 30 T cell receptor beta chains presented below share a single source sample, sequenced in a study of beta chain features in type 1 diabetes. What was sequenced were expressed TCRB transcripts, since all of the isolated RNA had been reverse transcribed. Method: immunoSEQ multiplex PCR; TCRdb's copy keeps in-frame clones and lacks some. The sample includes approximately 300,000 clones, 8% to 13% of them seen just once. Source material: naive CD4+ T cells from blood. Source of these receptors: a woman in her 30s in good health.

This clone was seen a handful of times. The rearrangement uses TRBV7-6 and TRBJ2-7; 10 nucleotides align to TRBD1. V was pared by 5 bases and J by 5 bases, with 9 bases of the junction left unmatched. Germline CDR1 and CDR2: SGHVS and FNYEAQ. The CDR3 has 15 amino acids. The chain's CDR3 is CASSRVRDRGNEQYF. DNA of the CDR3: TGTGCCAGCAGCCGGGTCCGGGACAGGGGCAACGAGCAGTACTTC.

In this sample, this clone turned up a few times. This chain joins TRBV7-3 and TRBJ2-3, with a tentative D call TRBD1 (6 bases). CDR1 SGHTA and CDR2 FQGTGA come from the germline V gene. There are 16 residues in the CDR3. V was clipped by 4 bases and J by 1 base, with 15 bases between them. CDR3 DNA: TGTGCCAGCAGCTCCCAGTACAGGGTAGGCACAGATACGCAGTATTTT. This codes for CASSSQYRVGTDTQYF.

This clone was seen more than once but under ten times. The rearrangement links TRBV15 to TRBJ2-7; TRBD2 aligns across 13 bases. The CDR3 loop spans 15 amino acids. The trim removed 3 bases at V and 1 base at J, leaving 0 bases unmatched. The germline CDR1 and CDR2 sequences are LNHNV and YYDKDF (reference sequence). DNA of the CDR3: TGTGCCACCAGCAGGGGACTAGCGGGATCCTACGAGCAGTACTTC. Protein: CATSRGLAGSYEQYF.

The V gene is TRBV7-9, the J gene TRBJ2-2, with D perhaps TRBD2 (5 bases). The CDR3 runs to 13 residues. Trimming pared 4 bases from V and 6 bases from J, leaving 9 bases between. Germline V gene data show CDR1 as SEHNR and CDR2 as FQNEAQ (reference sequence). The CDR3 DNA reads TGTGCCAGCAGCTCAACTAGTCCCGGGGAGCTGTTTTTT. This codes for CASSSTSPGELFF.

This chain links TRBV2 with TRBJ2-3; D gene ambiguous. CDR3 length: 14 residues. Germline-derived CDR1 and CDR2 are SNHLY and FYNNEI. Trimming shortened V by 5 bases and J by 0 bases, and 9 bases separated the two germline ends. CDR3 sequence (DNA): TGTGCCAGCAGTAAAACCGAGAGCACAGATACGCAGTATTTT. It specifies CASSKTESTDTQYF.

This clone was counted between two and nine times. V and J are TRBV28 and TRBJ2-3; D may be TRBD2 (6 bases). This CDR3 has 11 residues. V lost 8 bases and J 3 bases, leaving 6 bases between the germline ends. Germline lookup yields CDR1 MDHEN and CDR2 SYDVKM. CDR3 DNA sequence: TGTGCCAGCGGGAGGACAGATACGCAGTATTTT. Its protein product is CASGRTDTQYF. The variable domain in full, with the rest retrieved from reference TRBV28 and TRBJ2-3, is DVKVTQSSRYLVKRTGEKVFLECVQDMDHENMFWYRQDPGLGLRLIYFSYDVKMKEKGDIPEGYSVSREKKERFSLILESASTNQTSMYLCASGRTDTQYFGPGTRLTVL.

This chain links TRBV4-2 with TRBJ1-1, with D possibly being TRBD1 (6 bases). CDR1 is LGHNA and CDR2 is YNFKEQ in the germline V gene. CDR3 size: 17 residues. V was pared by 0 bases and J by 1 base, with 15 bases between. The CDR3 nucleotides are TGTGCCAGCAGCCAAGATGGCCAGGGGCTCCAGAACACTGAAGCTTTCTTT. Its protein product is CASSQDGQGLQNTEAFF.

The table lists this clone with a few counts. V usage is TRBV28 and J usage is TRBJ2-1; 9 bases match TRBD2. CDR3 length: 15 residues. With V trimmed by 4 bases and J by 2 bases, 3 bases remained unmatched. The germline V gene has CDR1 MDHEN and CDR2 SYDVKM. CDR3 DNA: TGTGCCAGCAGTTCCAGGACTAGCGCCTACAATGAGCAGTTCTTC. Protein sequence: CASSSRTSAYNEQFF.

Written as DNA, the CDR3 is TGCGCCAGCAGGACCGGAGGGCCGAGAAATGAGCAGTTCTTC. The encoded protein is CASRTGGPRNEQFF. The rearrangement links TRBV5-1 to TRBJ2-1, with D perhaps TRBD2 (6 bases). Trimming removed 5 bases at V and 7 bases at J, with 16 bases between. The CDR3 loop spans 14 amino acids. The germline gives CDR1 SGHRS, CDR2 YFSETQ.

This clone was detected a few times. The genes are TRBV5-1 and TRBJ2-1; 8 bases are a match to TRBD2. The CDR3 contains 13 residues. V was clipped by 6 bases and J by 7 bases; unmatched bases: 6. Germline CDR1 is SGHRS and CDR2 is YFSETQ. The CDR3 is CASKAGVGNEQFF. The CDR3 DNA sequence: TGCGCCAGCAAAGCGGGAGTAGGTAATGAGCAGTTCTTC.

This chain links TRBV7-2 with TRBJ2-3; D call uncertain. The CDR3 consists of 17 residues. With 5 bases removed from V and 1 base from J, the gap between germline ends came to 19 bases. Germline V gives CDR1 SGHTA, CDR2 FQGNSA. CDR3 nucleotides: TGTGCCAGCAGCCCCGCCCCGAGGCCAAAGGGCACAGATACGCAGTATTTT. Translation gives CASSPAPRPKGTDTQYF.

The table lists this clone with a few counts. V and J are TRBV28 and TRBJ2-5; TRBD1 matches 9 bases. Germline V gives CDR1 MDHEN, CDR2 SYDVKM. Trimming removed 6 bases from V and 7 bases from J; junction bases left unmatched: 3. The length of the CDR3 is 12 residues. This chain's CDR3 is CASSGQGLTQYF. The CDR3 DNA reads TGTGCCAGCAGCGGACAGGGGTTGACCCAGTACTTC. Filled out from reference TRBV28 and TRBJ2-5, the complete variable domain reads DVKVTQSSRYLVKRTGEKVFLECVQDMDHENMFWYRQDPGLGLRLIYFSYDVKMKEKGDIPEGYSVSREKKERFSLILESASTNQTSMYLCASSGQGLTQYFGPGTRLLVL.

This clone was seen only a few times. The J gene is TRBJ2-1, the V gene TRBV19; D gene uncertain. CDR3 length: 12 residues. Germline lookup yields CDR1 LNHDA and CDR2 SQIVND (reference sequence). V was trimmed by 4 bases and J by 7 bases, leaving 8 bases between them. CDR3 nucleotide sequence: TGTGCCAGTAGTAGTACATCAAATGAGCAGTTCTTC. This encodes CASSSTSNEQFF.

This rearrangement joins TRBV4-2 to TRBJ2-1, with D possibly being TRBD2 (5 bases). Trimming cost V 0 bases and J 6 bases, with 9 bases left between them. The V gene's germline CDR1 is LGHNA and CDR2 YNFKEQ. There are 14 residues in the CDR3. CDR3 sequence reads: CASSQEERSNEQFF. The CDR3 DNA follows: TGTGCCAGCAGCCAAGAGGAGCGGTCCAATGAGCAGTTCTTC.

The gene calls are TRBV7-2 and TRBJ2-1, with 10 bases that match TRBD1. Per the germline V gene, CDR1 is SGHTA and CDR2 is FQGNSA. J was trimmed by 3 bases and V by 1 base; bases with no gene match: 3. The CDR3 is 16 residues long. DNA of the CDR3: TGTGCCAGCAGCTTAGTCCGGGACAGGGGCTACAATGAGCAGTTCTTC. It specifies CASSLVRDRGYNEQFF.

The sample holds a few counts of this clone. This chain links TRBV28 with TRBJ1-5; D gene uncertain. Germline assignment: CDR1 MDHEN and CDR2 SYDVKM. V lost 2 bases and J 7 bases, leaving 9 bases between the germline ends. There are 13 residues in the CDR3. The CDR3 is CASSLEGEQPQHF. In DNA, the CDR3 is TGTGCCAGCAGTTTAGAGGGAGAACAGCCCCAGCATTTT.

This clone was observed a handful of times. The rearrangement joins TRBV5-4 to TRBJ2-5, with D possibly matching TRBD1 (6 bases). CDR1 is SGHNT and CDR2 is YYREEE in the germline V gene (reference sequence). The CDR3 consists of 13 residues. Trimming removed 3 bases at V and 2 bases at J, with 8 bases between. This CDR3 reads CASSYGTQETQYF. The DNA of the CDR3 is TGTGCCAGCAGCTACGGGACACAAGAGACCCAGTACTTC.

This clone was seen more than once but under ten times. The chain joins TRBV5-6 to TRBJ2-4, with D tentatively TRBD1 (6 bases). Trimming left V 4 bases short and J 0 bases short, with 14 bases between. CDR3 size: 16 residues. CDR1 is SGHDT and CDR2 is YYEEEE in the germline V gene. The DNA of the CDR3 is TGTGCCAGCAGCCCCCAGGGGATGTTAGCCAAAAACATTCAGTACTTC. Amino acid sequence: CASSPQGMLAKNIQYF.

This sequence joins TRBV18 and TRBJ2-5; TRBD1 aligns across 9 bases. Germline V gene data show CDR1 as KGHSH and CDR2 as LQKENI. The V segment lost 4 bases and the J segment 2 bases; nucleotides outside the gene matches: 8. This CDR3 has 16 amino acids. The CDR3 DNA reads as TGTGCCAGCTCACTTCTACAGGGGGCTGGTCAAGAGACCCAGTACTTC. Its translation is CASSLLQGAGQETQYF. Complete variable domain (other parts from reference TRBV18 and TRBJ2-5): NAGVMQNPRHLVRRRGQEARLRCSPMKGHSHVYWYRQLPEEGLKFMVYLQKENIIDESGMPKERFSAEFPKEGPSILRIQQVVRGDSAAYFCASSLLQGAGQETQYFGPGTRLLVL.

V and J are TRBV7-6 and TRBJ2-7; 8 nucleotides line up with TRBD1. CDR1 and CDR2 (germline): SGHVS, FNYEAQ. The CDR3 has 14 amino acids. V shed 1 base, J shed 5 bases, and the junction held 4 bases outside the gene matches. In nucleotides, the CDR3 is TGTGCCAGCAGCTTAGGGGACAGGTTCCACGAGCAGTACTTC. Residues: CASSLGDRFHEQYF.

V usage is TRBV28 and J usage is TRBJ1-2; TRBD1 matches at 9 bases. The CDR3 is 15 amino acids. The germline V gene has CDR1 MDHEN and CDR2 SYDVKM. Trimming cost V 5 bases and J 4 bases; bases outside gene matches: 8. The CDR3 DNA follows: TGTGCCAGCAGTAGCTACAGGGGGCCAGGCTATGGCTACACCTTC. Its protein is CASSSYRGPGYGYTF.

This chain joins TRBV29-1 and TRBJ2-6; 7 nucleotides agree with TRBD1. The CDR3 runs to 16 residues. The junction had 9 bases not matched to a gene; V was cut back by 7 bases and J by 0 bases. The germline CDR1 and CDR2 sequences are SQVTM and ANQGSEA. The DNA for the CDR3 is TGCAGCGCACAGGGGTCCCCCAGCTCTGGGGCCAACGTCCTGACTTTC. Translating it yields CSAQGSPSSGANVLTF.

This clone has only a few counts. This sequence joins TRBV29-1 and TRBJ2-7, with TRBD2 as a possible D gene (5 bases). Trimming cost V 5 bases and J 7 bases, with 15 bases left between them. Germline CDR1 SQVTM, CDR2 ANQGSEA. The CDR3 length is 12 residues. CDR3 DNA: TGCAGCGTTCGAACTAGTCCCCGAGAGCAGTACTTC. Translating gives CSVRTSPREQYF.

This clone was seen more than once but under ten times. The chain recombines TRBV5-4 with TRBJ2-5, with TRBD2 identical over 10 bases. The CDR3 covers 19 residues. Losses at the gene ends were 1 base for V and 4 bases for J; bases not matched to a gene: 16. Germline V gene data show CDR1 as SGHNT and CDR2 as YYREEE (reference sequence). The CDR3 sequence is CASSLKVAGGSQTGETQYF. Written as DNA, the CDR3 is TGTGCCAGCAGCTTGAAGGTAGCGGGAGGTTCCCAGACGGGAGAGACCCAGTACTTC. Full variable domain (missing parts from reference TRBV5-4 and TRBJ2-5): ETGVTQSPTHLIKTRGQQVTLRCSSQSGHNTVSWYQQALGQGPQFIFQYYREEENGRGNFPPRFSGLQFPNYSSELNVNALELDDSALYLCASSLKVAGGSQTGETQYFGPGTRLLVL.

Written as DNA, the CDR3 is TGCAGCGTTGGAGGGGGTAGCAATGAGCAGTTCTTC. It translates to CSVGGGSNEQFF. This sequence joins TRBV29-1 and TRBJ2-1, with D perhaps matching TRBD1 (6 bases). The CDR3 spans 12 residues. Trimming left V 4 bases short and J 6 bases short, with 10 bases between. Germline V lookup: CDR1 SQVTM, CDR2 ANQGSEA.

The chain employs TRBV11-2 and TRBJ1-2, with 9 bases matching TRBD1. After removal of 1 base from V and 7 bases from J, the junction contained 4 bases not matched to a gene. The CDR3 sequence is 14 residues long. CDR1 and CDR2 (germline): SGHAT, FQNNGV. The CDR3 protein is CASSLGQGVFGYTF. The CDR3 coding sequence is TGTGCCAGCAGCTTAGGACAGGGGGTCTTTGGCTACACCTTC.

The chain joins TRBV28 to TRBJ2-7, with D possibly being TRBD1 (6 bases). V was pared by 3 bases and J by 0 bases, with 6 bases between. The CDR3 sequence is 13 residues long. Per germline, CDR1 MDHEN and CDR2 SYDVKM. The CDR3, as DNA: TGTGCCAGCAGTTTGGACAGCTCCTACGAGCAGTACTTC. Its translation: CASSLDSSYEQYF.

This clone was seen a few times. Other nucleotide sequences from this sample produce the same CDR3. The J gene is TRBJ2-7, the V gene TRBV29-1; D possibly corresponds to TRBD2 (5 bases). V was pared by 6 bases and J by 0 bases, with 6 bases between. The CDR3 consists of 11 residues. Germline CDR1 SQVTM, CDR2 ANQGSEA. CDR3 sequence: CSVGGSYEQYF. CDR3 nucleotides: TGCAGCGTCGGAGGCTCCTACGAGCAGTACTTC.

This clone was picked up a small number of times. The rearrangement links TRBV6-6 to TRBJ2-7; 9 bases map to TRBD2. Germline-derived CDR1 and CDR2 are MNHNY and SVGAGI (reference sequence). Trimming removed 6 bases from V and 4 bases from J; junction bases left unmatched: 13. This CDR3 has 16 amino acids. The CDR3 DNA follows: TGTGCCAGCAGCCCGCTTGGGGCGGGAGGGGGATACGAGCAGTACTTC. Translating gives CASSPLGAGGGYEQYF.

This clone came up a few times. This chain uses TRBV4-3 with TRBJ2-2; D might be TRBD2 (6 bases). Germline CDR1 is LGHNA and CDR2 is YSLEER. CDR3 length equals 13 residues. Deletions cut 4 bases from V and 6 bases from J, with 9 bases between. Here the CDR3 reads CASSRTNAGELFF. The DNA of the CDR3 is TGCGCCAGCAGCCGGACTAACGCCGGGGAGCTGTTTTTT.